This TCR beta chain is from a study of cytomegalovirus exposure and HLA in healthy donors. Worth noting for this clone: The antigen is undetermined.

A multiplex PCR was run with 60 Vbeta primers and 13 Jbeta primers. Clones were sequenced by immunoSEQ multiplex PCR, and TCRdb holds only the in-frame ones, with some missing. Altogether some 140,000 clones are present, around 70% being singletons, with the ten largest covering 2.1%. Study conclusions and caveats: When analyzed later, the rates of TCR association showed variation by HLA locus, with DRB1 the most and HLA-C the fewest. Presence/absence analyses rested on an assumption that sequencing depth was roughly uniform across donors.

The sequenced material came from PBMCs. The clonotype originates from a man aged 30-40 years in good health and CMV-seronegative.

CDR3 sequence reads: CASKPGTGYNYGYTF. CDR3 DNA sequence: TGTGCCAGCAAACCCGGGACAGGATATAACTATGGCTACACCTTC. J is TRBJ1-2 and V is TRBV6-5; 8 bases are a match to TRBD1. CDR3 length equals 15 residues. Germline V gene sequence: CDR1 MNHEY, CDR2 SVGAGI. V gave up 7 bases and J gave up 1 base; unmatched junction bases: 8.